The present TCR beta chain was sequenced within a study of blood T cell repertoires in COVID-19. Study at large: There were acute and convalescent COVID-19 samples, and they came from the United States, Italy and Spain. PBMCs, B-cell-depleted T cells, or T cells provided the cDNA or gDNA that made up the material.

Original handling: Amplification with reference gene primers provided the estimates of nucleated cell counts. Sequencing was performed with immunoSEQ multiplex PCR; in TCRdb, only in-frame clones are kept and a portion is missing. V and J calls and clone size follow that table, whereas D and trimming were derived from the DNA. Here the sample spans 200,000 to 250,000 clones, 70% to 85% being singletons. V trimming: 4 bases; J trimming: 3 bases; junction bases outside the gene matches: 5. Germline CDR1 is SGHRS and CDR2 is YFSETQ. This CDR3 contains 15 residues. Sequenced sample: peripheral blood. The clonotype comes from a woman of 80 years or more with acute or convalescent COVID-19. The chain recombines TRBV5-1 with TRBJ2-5, with 11 bases aligning to TRBD2. This CDR3 reads CASSNSGGAEETQYF. The DNA of the CDR3 is TGCGCCAGCAGCAATAGCGGGGGGGCAGAAGAGACCCAGTACTTC.